Listed below are T cell receptor beta chains from one sample, sequenced in a study of T-cell memory formation after mild COVID-19. TCRdb re-called the 5' RACE reads with MiXCR, one entry per CDR3 protein. The sample consists of around 500,000 distinct CDR3 sequences, 18% of them appearing once. Sequencing used PBMCs or a T cell subset sorted from them (not recorded which). These receptors were collected from an adult woman who had mild COVID-19 (a few samples of this study predate the infection). Cell type and time point are not known. Both conserved end residues are part of each CDR3. The order of the fields is CDR3 DNA, CDR3 protein, CDR3 length, D gene, J gene, clone size, V gene. D genes are given only for firm matches. For some rows the clone size is stated as once, few or many, or as a class when expanded; others skip it.

TGTGCCAGCAGTTACTCTGGCAGGGGAGAGCAGTTCTTC | CASSYSGRGEQFF | 13 | . | TRBJ2-1 | . | TRBV6-5
TGCGCCAGCAGTCGAGGGGGCGCGGACACTGAAGCTTTCTTT | CASSRGGADTEAFF | 14 | TRBD1 | TRBJ1-1 | . | TRBV4-3
TGCAGTGCTAGAGATCGGGCCTACGAGCAGTACTTC | CSARDRAYEQYF | 12 | . | TRBJ2-7 | . | TRBV20-1
TGTGCCAGCAGCTACGACAGGGCTTTCCAGCCCCAGCATTTT | CASSYDRAFQPQHF | 14 | TRBD1 | TRBJ1-5 | . | TRBV2
TGTGCCAGCAGCCTGAGTTGGGGGAGGTCCTACAATGAGCAGTTCTTC | CASSLSWGRSYNEQFF | 16 | . | TRBJ2-1 | few | TRBV7-2
TGTGCCAGCTCACCGGACCAGAACACTGAAGCTTTCTTT | CASSPDQNTEAFF | 13 | . | TRBJ1-1 | few | TRBV18
TGTGCCAGCAGCCAAGAATGGGGCAGTAGCTCCTACAATGAGCAGTTCTTC | CASSQEWGSSSYNEQFF | 17 | . | TRBJ2-1 | few | TRBV3-1
TGTGCCAGCAGCCCCAGCACCAGGGGGCTAAGCACAGATACGCAGTATTTT | CASSPSTRGLSTDTQYF | 17 | TRBD1 | TRBJ2-3 | . | TRBV5-6
TGTGCCACCAGTGACCCGAGGCGGAGGGACGATGAGCAGTTCTTC | CATSDPRRRDDEQFF | 15 | . | TRBJ2-1 | . | TRBV24-1
TGTGCTAGCAGCTTAAAGTTCGGCGGGAGCCTTAACACCGGGGAGCTGTTTTTT | CASSLKFGGSLNTGELFF | 18 | TRBD2 | TRBJ2-2 | few | TRBV7-7
TGCAGTGCTAGAGATGTCAACAGGGTCAATCAGCCCCAGCATTTT | CSARDVNRVNQPQHF | 15 | . | TRBJ1-5 | . | TRBV20-1
TGCAGTGCCCCAGGGGGTGCAGTCACTGAAGCTTTCTTT | CSAPGGAVTEAFF | 13 | TRBD1 | TRBJ1-1 | few | TRBV20-1
TGCGCCAGCCGACGGGGGGCGGATCAGCCCCAGCATTTT | CASRRGADQPQHF | 13 | . | TRBJ1-5 | . | TRBV5-1
TGCAGTGCTAGCTCTTACACTCGGACAGATACGCAGTATTTT | CSASSYTRTDTQYF | 14 | . | TRBJ2-3 | . | TRBV20-1
TGTGCCACCAGTGATTTGCGGGGGACCCTCGATTTC | CATSDLRGTLDF | 12 | . | TRBJ2-4 | . | TRBV24-1
TGCGCCAGCAGCTGGACCCTCACTAGCGGGAGGAACACCGGGGAGCTGTTTTTT | CASSWTLTSGRNTGELFF | 18 | TRBD2 | TRBJ2-2 | . | TRBV5-1
TGTGCCAGCAGCGCCACAGGGGAAGCTAACTATGGCTACACCTTC | CASSATGEANYGYTF | 15 | TRBD1 | TRBJ1-2 | . | TRBV5-4
TGTGCCAGTGCGGGTGCTGAGCAGTTCTTC | CASAGAEQFF | 10 | . | TRBJ2-1 | . | TRBV27
TGCAGCGTCCGTATTACACTGGACTACGAGCAGTACTTC | CSVRITLDYEQYF | 13 | . | TRBJ2-7 | . | TRBV29-1
TGTGCCAGCAGCCCGGGACAGGGTGTTACCGGGGAGCTGTTTTTT | CASSPGQGVTGELFF | 15 | TRBD1 | TRBJ2-2 | many | TRBV5-5
TGTGCCAGCCGCCCGGGGGGTGGACTAGCGGGAGGGACCTACGAGCAGTACTTC | CASRPGGGLAGGTYEQYF | 18 | TRBD2 | TRBJ2-7 | . | TRBV2
TGTGCCAGCAGCTTATCTCGACAGATATATGGCTACACCTTC | CASSLSRQIYGYTF | 14 | . | TRBJ1-2 | . | TRBV7-2
TGCGCCAGCAGCTTGGGGGACGGGAGGAATTCGAATGAGCAGTTCTTC | CASSLGDGRNSNEQFF | 16 | TRBD2 | TRBJ2-1 | few | TRBV5-1
TGTGCCACCAGTGAAGATTACAATGAGCAGTTCTTC | CATSEDYNEQFF | 12 | . | TRBJ2-1 | few | TRBV24-1